The T cell receptor (beta chain) under discussion was sequenced for a study of T cells after yellow fever vaccination. For the study at large: Fractions with few cells were prepared using SMART-Seq v4 Ultra Low Input. Study-level results: Contaminating bulk clonotypes could be abundant in FACS-sorted repertoires.

J was trimmed by 6 bases and V by 3 bases; bases with no gene match: 14. The CDR3 covers 18 residues. The germline CDR1 and CDR2 sequences are LNHDA and SQIVND (reference sequence). This clonotype showed up many times. What it recognizes is unknown. 5'RACE template switching produced TCR cDNA carrying a universal primer site and UMIs. TCRdb re-analysed the 5' RACE reads in MiXCR, keeping a single row per CDR3 protein. The sample includes some 390,000 distinct CDR3 sequences, about 6.2% of them seen just once. This clonotype originated in a young man who received the YFV17D yellow fever vaccine. The specimen was PBMCs, collected 5 days after the yellow fever booster vaccination. This chain connects TRBV19 to TRBJ2-1; 10 nucleotides agree with TRBD1. The CDR3 region is CASSIFSGDRGLSNEQFF. Written as DNA, the CDR3 is TGTGCCAGTAGTATTTTTTCGGGGGACAGGGGTCTAAGCAATGAGCAGTTCTTC.